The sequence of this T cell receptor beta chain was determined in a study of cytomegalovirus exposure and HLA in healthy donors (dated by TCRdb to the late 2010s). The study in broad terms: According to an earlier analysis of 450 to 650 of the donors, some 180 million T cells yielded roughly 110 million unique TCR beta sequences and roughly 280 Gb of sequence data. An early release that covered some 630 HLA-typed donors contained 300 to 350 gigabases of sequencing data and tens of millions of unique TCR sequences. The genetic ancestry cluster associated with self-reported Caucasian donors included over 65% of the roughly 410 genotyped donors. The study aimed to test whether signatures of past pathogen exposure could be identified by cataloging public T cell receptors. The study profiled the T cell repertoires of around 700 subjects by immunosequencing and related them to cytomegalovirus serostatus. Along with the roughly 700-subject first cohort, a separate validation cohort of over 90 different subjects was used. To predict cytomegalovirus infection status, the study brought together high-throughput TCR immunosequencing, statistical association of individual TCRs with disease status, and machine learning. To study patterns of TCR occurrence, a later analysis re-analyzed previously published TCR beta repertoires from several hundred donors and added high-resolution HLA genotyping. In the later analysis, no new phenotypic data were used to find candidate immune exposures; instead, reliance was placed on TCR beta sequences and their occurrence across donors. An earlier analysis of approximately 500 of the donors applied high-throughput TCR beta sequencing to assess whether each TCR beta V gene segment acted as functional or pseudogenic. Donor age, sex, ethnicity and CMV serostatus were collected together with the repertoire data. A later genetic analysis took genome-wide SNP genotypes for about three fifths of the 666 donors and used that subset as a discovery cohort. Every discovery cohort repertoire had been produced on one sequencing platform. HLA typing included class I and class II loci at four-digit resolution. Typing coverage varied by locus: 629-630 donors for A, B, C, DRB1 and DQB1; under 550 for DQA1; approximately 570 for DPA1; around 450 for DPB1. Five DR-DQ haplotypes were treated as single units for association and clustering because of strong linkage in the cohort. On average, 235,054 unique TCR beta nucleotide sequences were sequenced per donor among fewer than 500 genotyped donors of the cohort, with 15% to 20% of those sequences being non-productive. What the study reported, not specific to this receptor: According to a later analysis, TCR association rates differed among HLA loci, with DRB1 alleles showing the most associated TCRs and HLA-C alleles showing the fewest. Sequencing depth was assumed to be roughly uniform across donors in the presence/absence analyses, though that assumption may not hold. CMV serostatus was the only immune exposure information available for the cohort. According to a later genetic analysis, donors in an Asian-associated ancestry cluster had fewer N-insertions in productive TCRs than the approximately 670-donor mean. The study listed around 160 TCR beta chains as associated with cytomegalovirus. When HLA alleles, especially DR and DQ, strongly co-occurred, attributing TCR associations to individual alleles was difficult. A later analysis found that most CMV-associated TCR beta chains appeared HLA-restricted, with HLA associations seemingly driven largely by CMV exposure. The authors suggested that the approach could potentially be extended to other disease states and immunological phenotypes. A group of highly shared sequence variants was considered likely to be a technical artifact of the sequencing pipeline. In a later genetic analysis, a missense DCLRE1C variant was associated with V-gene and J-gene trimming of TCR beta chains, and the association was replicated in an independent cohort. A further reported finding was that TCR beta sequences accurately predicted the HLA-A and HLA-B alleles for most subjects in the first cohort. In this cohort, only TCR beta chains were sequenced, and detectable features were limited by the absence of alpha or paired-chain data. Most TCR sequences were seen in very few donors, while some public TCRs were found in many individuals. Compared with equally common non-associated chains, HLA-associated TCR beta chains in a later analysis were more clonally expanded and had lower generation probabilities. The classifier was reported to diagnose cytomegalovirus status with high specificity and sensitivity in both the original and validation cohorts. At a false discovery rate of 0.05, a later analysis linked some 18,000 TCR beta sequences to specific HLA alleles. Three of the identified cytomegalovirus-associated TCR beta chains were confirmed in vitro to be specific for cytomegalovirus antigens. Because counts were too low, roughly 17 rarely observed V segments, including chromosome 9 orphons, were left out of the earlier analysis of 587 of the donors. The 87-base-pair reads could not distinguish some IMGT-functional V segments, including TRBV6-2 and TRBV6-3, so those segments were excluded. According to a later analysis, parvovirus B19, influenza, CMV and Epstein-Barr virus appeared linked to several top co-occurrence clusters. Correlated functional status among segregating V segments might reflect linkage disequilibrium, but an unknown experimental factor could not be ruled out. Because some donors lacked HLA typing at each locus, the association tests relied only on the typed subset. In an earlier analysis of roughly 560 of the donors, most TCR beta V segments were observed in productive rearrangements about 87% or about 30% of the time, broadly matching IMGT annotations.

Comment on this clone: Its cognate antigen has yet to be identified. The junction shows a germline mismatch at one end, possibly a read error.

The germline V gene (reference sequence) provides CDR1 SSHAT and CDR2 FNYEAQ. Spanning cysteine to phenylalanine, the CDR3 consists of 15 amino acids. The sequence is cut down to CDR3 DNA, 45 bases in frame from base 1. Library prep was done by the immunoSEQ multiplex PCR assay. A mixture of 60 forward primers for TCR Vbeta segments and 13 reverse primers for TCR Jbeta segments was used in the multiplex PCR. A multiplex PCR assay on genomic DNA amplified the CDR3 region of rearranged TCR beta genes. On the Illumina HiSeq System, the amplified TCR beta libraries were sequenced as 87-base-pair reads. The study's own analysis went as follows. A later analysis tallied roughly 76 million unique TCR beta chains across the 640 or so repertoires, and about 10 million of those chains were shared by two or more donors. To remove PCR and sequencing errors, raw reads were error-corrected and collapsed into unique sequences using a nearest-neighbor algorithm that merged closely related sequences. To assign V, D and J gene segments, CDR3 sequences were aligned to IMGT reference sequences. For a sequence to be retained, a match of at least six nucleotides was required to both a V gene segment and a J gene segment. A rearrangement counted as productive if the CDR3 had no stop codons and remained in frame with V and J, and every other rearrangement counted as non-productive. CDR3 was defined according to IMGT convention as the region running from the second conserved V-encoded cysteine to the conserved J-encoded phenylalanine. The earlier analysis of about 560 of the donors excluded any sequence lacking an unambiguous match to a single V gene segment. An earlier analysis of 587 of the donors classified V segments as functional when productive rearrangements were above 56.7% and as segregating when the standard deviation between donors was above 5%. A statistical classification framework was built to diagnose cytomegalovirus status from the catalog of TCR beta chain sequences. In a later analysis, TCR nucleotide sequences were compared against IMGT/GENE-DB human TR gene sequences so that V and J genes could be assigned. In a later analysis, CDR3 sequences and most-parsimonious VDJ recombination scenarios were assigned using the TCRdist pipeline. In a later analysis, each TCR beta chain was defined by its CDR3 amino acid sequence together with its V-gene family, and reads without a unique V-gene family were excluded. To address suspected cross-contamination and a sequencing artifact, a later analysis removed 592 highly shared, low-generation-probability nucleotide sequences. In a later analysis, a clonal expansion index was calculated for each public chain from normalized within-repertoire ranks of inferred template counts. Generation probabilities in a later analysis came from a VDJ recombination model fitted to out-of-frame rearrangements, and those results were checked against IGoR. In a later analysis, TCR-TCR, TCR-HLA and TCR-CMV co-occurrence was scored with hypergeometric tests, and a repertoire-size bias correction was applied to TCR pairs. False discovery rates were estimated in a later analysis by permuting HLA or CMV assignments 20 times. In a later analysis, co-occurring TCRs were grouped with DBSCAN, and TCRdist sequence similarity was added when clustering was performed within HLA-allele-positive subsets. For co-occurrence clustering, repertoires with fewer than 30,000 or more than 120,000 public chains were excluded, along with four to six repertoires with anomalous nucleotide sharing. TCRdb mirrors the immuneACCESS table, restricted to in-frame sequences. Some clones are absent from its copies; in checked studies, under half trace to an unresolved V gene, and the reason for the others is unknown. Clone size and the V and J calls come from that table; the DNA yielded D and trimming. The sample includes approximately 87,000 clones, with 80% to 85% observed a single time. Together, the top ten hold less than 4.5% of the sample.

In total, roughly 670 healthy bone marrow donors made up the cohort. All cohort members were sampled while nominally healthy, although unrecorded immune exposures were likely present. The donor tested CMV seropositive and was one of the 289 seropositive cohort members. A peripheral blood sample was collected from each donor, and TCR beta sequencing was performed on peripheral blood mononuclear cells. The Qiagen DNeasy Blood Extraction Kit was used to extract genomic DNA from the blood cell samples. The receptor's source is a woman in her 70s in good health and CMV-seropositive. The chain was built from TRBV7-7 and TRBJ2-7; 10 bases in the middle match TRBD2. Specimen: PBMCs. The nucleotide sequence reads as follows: TGTGCTAGCAGCTTAGCGACGAGCGGGAGGGCCGAGCAGTACTTC. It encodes CASSLATSGRAEQYF. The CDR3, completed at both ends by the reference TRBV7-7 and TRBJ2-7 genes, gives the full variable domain GAGVSQSPRYKVTKRGQDVTLRCDPISSHATLYWYQQALGQGPEFLTYFNYEAQPDKSGLPSDRFSAERPEGSISTLTIQRTEQRDSAMYRCASSLATSGRAEQYFGPGTRLTVT.